This section outlines one TCR beta chain sequence together with its context. What it binds is unknown. TCRdb's copy holds only in-frame clones and misses some; the assay was immunoSEQ multiplex PCR. This table holds 65,000 to 85,000 clones, about nine tenths found once. The record originates from a study of T cell responses to AZD1222 COVID-19 vaccine. The study, taken as a whole, reports: Mostly white British, mostly female donors; authors suggested clonal diversity may be underestimated. Spike-specific TCR repertoires showed rising breadth and depth after two AZD1222 doses.

CDR1 is MGHRA, CDR2 YSYEKL, per germline. This CDR3 has 16 residues. The V and J ends lost 3 bases and 2 bases, in that order; junction bases with no gene match: 7. Sequencing used peripheral blood, obtained 28 days after the second dose of the MenACWY control vaccine. V usage is TRBV4-1 and J usage is TRBJ2-5, with 9 positions matching TRBD1. This clonotype was obtained from an adult who received the MenACWY meningococcal vaccine as a control. The CDR3 here is CASSQMGQGEQETQYF. The DNA of the CDR3 is TGCGCCAGCAGCCAGATGGGACAGGGAGAACAAGAGACCCAGTACTTC.